This T cell receptor beta chain stems from a study of blood T cell repertoires in COVID-19. Study at large: COVID-19 samples, acute and convalescent, were from the United States, Italy and Spain.

This clone has a single count. As processed by the authors: Using reference gene primer amplification, nucleated cell counts were estimated. TCRdb keeps only in-frame clones here, not all; method: immunoSEQ multiplex PCR. V and J calls and clone size are as listed in that table; D and trimming were resolved from the DNA. The table lists 150,000 or so clones, around 90% of them singletons. The CDR3 spans 14 residues. The germline gives CDR1 SGDLS, CDR2 YYNGEE. Trimming removed 4 bases from V and 0 bases from J, with 10 bases in between. This receptor was identified in a man aged 60-69 years with acute or convalescent COVID-19. V gene TRBV9 combines with J gene TRBJ1-1; D is ambiguous. Material for sequencing was peripheral blood. Here the CDR3 DNA reads TGTGCCAGCAGCCCCGGGTCGTTGAACACTGAAGCTTTCTTT. Translation gives CASSPGSLNTEAFF.